The next 2 T cell receptor beta chains were all read from a single sample in a study of blood T cell repertoires in COVID-19. The assay was immunoSEQ multiplex PCR, and TCRdb's table has in-frame clones only and misses some. Of under 200,000 clones listed, more than 60% are singletons. Material for sequencing was peripheral blood. The receptors were sampled from a man in his sixties with acute or convalescent COVID-19.

The chain is built from TRBV9 and TRBJ2-5, with 9 bases fitting TRBD1. Germline V lookup: CDR1 SGDLS, CDR2 YYNGEE. V lost 4 bases to trimming and J lost 3 bases; unmatched junction nucleotides: 4. There are 14 residues in the CDR3. CDR3 sequence (DNA): TGTGCCAGCAGCTCCCGGACAGGGGAAGAGACCCAGTACTTC. Its protein is CASSSRTGEETQYF.

The rearrangement joins TRBV4-2 to TRBJ1-1, with 8 bases that match TRBD1. CDR1 and CDR2 from the germline V gene are LGHNA and YNFKEQ. V dropped 0 bases and J dropped 1; count of bases not matched to a gene: 7. The CDR3 runs 17 residues. The CDR3 sequence is CASSQDLTGGRNTEAFF. CDR3 bases: TGTGCCAGCAGCCAAGATCTTACAGGGGGTCGGAACACTGAAGCTTTCTTT.